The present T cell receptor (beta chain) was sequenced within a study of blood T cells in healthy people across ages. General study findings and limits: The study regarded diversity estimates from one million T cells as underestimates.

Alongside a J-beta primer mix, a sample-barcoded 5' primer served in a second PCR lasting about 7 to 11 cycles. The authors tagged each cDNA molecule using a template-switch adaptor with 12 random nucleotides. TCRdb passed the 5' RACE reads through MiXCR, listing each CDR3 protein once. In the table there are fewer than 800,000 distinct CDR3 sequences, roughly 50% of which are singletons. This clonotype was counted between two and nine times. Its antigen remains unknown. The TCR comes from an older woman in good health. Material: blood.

CDR3 amino acids: CATSRDPVGYQRTDTQYF. The CDR3, as DNA: TGTGCCACCAGCAGAGATCCCGTAGGTTACCAACGCACAGATACGCAGTATTTT. The chain employs TRBV15 and TRBJ2-3; D unresolved. The ends were cut back, 0 bases at V and 1 base at J, with 17 bases in the middle. The CDR3 runs 18 residues. Per the germline V gene, CDR1 is LNHNV and CDR2 is YYDKDF (reference sequence).